The clone carrying this TCR beta chain has a handful of counts. Within the sample, other DNA sequences also encode this same CDR3. The sample belongs to a study of blood T cell repertoires in COVID-19. Study background: Samples representing acute and convalescent COVID-19 were sourced from the United States, Italy and Spain. PBMCs, B-cell-depleted T cells, or T cells were the source of the cDNA or gDNA that made up the material.

Original analysis: Amplification from reference gene primers served as the basis for estimated nucleated cell counts. The repertoire was sequenced with immunoSEQ multiplex PCR; TCRdb's copy has only in-frame clones and lacks some. V, J and clone size are those of that table, while D and trimming were read from the DNA. The repertoire has about 24,000 clones, about 88% of them found once; the top ten carry around 9.7%. V lost 3 bases, J lost 0 bases, and 7 bases lay in between. The CDR3 consists of 14 residues. CDR1 is SGDLS, CDR2 YYNGEE, per germline. Sequencing was carried out using peripheral blood. The chain employs TRBV9 and TRBJ1-5; D call uncertain. The receptor was derived from a man between 65 and 85 years old with acute or convalescent COVID-19. CDR3 protein: CASSATDSNQPQHF. CDR3 nucleotide sequence: TGTGCCAGCAGCGCTACAGATAGCAATCAGCCCCAGCATTTT.